This TCR beta chain was sequenced during a study of T cells after somatic rescue of genetic block (TCRdb year 2020). In the study overall: The study assessed how robust, over the long term, a T-cell system was when the system had developed through somatic rescue of a genetic block in T-cell development.

Library creation used the immunoSEQ multiplex PCR assay. TCRdb obtained this table from immuneACCESS and retained in-frame rearrangements with V and J assigned. These tables miss some clones; where compared with another copy, unresolved V genes account for less than half of the shortfall, and the remainder is unexplained. The sample data list tens of thousands of clones, and just over 90% of these were observed just once. In total, the top ten clones hold about 3% of the sample. In this sample, this clone turned up a few times. Its recognized antigen is unknown. No base qualities exist here, and no much larger clone lies one base off it. V loses 4 bases at its end and J loses 8 bases; junction bases beyond the gene matches: 14. The CDR3 starts with the cysteine, ends with the phenylalanine, and has 16 residues. Only the CDR3 portion is preserved as DNA: 48 bases, with reading frame beginning at the first base. As encoded in the germline V gene, CDR1 is SGDLS while CDR2 is YYNGEE.

This TCR was sampled from a man aged 30-40 years. Sequencing was carried out using peripheral blood mononuclear cells (PBMCs). Recombination linked TRBV9 to TRBJ2-1; 8 bases in the junction line up with TRBD1. The CDR3 reads CASSPLPDRVRDEQFF. The DNA reads TGTGCCAGCAGCCCCTTGCCGGACAGGGTCCGGGATGAGCAGTTCTTC. Reference TRBV9 and TRBJ2-1 genes cover what lies past the CDR3, so the full variable domain is DSGVTQTPKHLITATGQRVTLRCSPRSGDLSVYWYQQSLDQGLQFLIQYYNGEERAKGNILERFSAQQFPDLHSELNLSSLELGDSALYFCASSPLPDRVRDEQFFGPGTRLTVL.